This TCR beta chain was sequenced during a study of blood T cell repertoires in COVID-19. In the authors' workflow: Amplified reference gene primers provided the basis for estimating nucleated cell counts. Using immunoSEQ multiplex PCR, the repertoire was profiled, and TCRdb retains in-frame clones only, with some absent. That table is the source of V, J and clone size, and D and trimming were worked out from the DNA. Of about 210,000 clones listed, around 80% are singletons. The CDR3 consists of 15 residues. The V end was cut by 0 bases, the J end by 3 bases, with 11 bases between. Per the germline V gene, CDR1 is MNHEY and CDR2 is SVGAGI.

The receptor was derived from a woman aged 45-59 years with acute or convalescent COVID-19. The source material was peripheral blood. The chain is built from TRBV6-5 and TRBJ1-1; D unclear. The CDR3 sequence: CASSYSPPRDTEAFF. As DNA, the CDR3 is TGTGCCAGCAGTTACTCTCCGCCCCGGGACACTGAAGCTTTCTTT.